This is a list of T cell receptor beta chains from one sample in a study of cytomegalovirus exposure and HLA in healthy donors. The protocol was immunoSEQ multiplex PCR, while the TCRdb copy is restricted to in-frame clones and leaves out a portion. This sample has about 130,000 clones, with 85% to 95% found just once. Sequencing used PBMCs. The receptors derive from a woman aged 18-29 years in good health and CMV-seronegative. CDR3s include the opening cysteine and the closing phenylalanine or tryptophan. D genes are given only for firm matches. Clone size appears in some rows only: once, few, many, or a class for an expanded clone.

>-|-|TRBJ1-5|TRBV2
CASNTGGGRNQPQHF
TGTGCCAGCAATACTGGGGGAGGACGGAATCAGCCCCAGCATTTT
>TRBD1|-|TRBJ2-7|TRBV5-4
CASNNPGQSHEQYF
TGTGCCAGCAACAATCCGGGACAGTCCCACGAGCAGTACTTC
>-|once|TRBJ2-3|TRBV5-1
CASSIVHLSSTDTQYF
TGCGCCAGCAGCATAGTTCATCTTTCGAGCACAGATACGCAGTATTTT
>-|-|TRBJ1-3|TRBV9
CASSGTGSGNTIYF
TGTGCCAGCAGCGGTACAGGGTCTGGAAACACCATATATTTT
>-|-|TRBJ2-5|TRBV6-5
CASRLAETQYF
TGTGCCAGCAGGCTAGCGGAGACCCAGTACTTC
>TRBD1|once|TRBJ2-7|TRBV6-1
CASSPRQGSSYEQYF
TGTGCCAGCAGTCCCCGACAGGGATCATCCTACGAGCAGTACTTC
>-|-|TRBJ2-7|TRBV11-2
CASSFSLSERSPYEQYF
TGTGCCAGCAGCTTTTCCCTCAGCGAGAGGAGCCCCTACGAGCAGTACTTC
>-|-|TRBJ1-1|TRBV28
CASSPRRGWYTEAFF
TGTGCCAGCTCCCCCCGAAGGGGGTGGTACACTGAAGCTTTCTTT
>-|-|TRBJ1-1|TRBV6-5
CASSRSGVTEAFF
TGTGCCAGCAGCCGCTCCGGGGTCACTGAAGCTTTCTTT
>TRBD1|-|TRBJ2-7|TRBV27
CASSPGTGMGVQYF
TGTGCCAGCAGTCCTGGGACAGGAATGGGAGTGCAGTACTTC
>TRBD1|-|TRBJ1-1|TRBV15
CATSRTRGQDEAFF
TGTGCCACCAGCAGAACTCGAGGACAGGATGAAGCTTTCTTT
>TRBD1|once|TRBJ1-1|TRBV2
CASRLGQGNTEAFF
TGTGCCAGCAGGTTGGGACAGGGGAACACTGAAGCTTTCTTT
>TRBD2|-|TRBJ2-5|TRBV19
CASSIEGGGVQETQYF
TGTGCCAGTAGTATAGAGGGCGGGGGTGTCCAAGAGACCCAGTACTTC
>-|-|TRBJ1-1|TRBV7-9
CASSSELNTEAFF
TGTGCCAGCAGCTCTGAGTTGAACACTGAAGCTTTCTTT
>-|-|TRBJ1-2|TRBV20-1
CSAGSYGYTF
TGCAGTGCTGGTAGTTATGGCTACACCTTC
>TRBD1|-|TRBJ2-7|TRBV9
CASSPGQGRAYEQYF
TGTGCCAGCAGCCCAGGACAGGGAAGGGCCTACGAGCAGTACTTC
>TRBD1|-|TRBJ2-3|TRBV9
CASSVQGANTQYF
TGTGCCAGCAGCGTACAGGGGGCCAATACGCAGTATTTT
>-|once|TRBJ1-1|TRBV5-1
CASSHTQNTEAFF
TGCGCCAGCAGCCATACACAGAACACTGAAGCTTTCTTT
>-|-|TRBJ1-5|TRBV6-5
CASRLGGRGNQPQHF
TGTGCCAGCAGATTGGGAGGTCGAGGCAATCAGCCCCAGCATTTT
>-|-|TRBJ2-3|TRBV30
CAWDGGMADTQYF
TGTGCCTGGGACGGGGGAATGGCAGATACGCAGTATTTT
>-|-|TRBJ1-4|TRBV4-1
CASSQNSPPYANEKLFF
TGCGCCAGCAGCCAAAACAGTCCCCCGTACGCTAATGAAAAACTGTTTTTT
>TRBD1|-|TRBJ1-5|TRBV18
CASSPGTGDQPQHF
TGTGCCAGCTCACCAGGGACAGGGGATCAGCCCCAGCATTTT
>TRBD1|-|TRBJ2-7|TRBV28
CASRITGTGFPREQYF
TGTGCCAGCAGAATAACCGGGACAGGGTTCCCGCGAGAGCAGTACTTC
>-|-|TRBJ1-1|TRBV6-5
CASTTVNPKSEAFF
TGTGCCAGCACTACAGTCAACCCTAAGTCTGAAGCTTTCTTT
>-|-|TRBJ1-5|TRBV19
CASSMEAWSNQPQHF
TGTGCCAGTAGTATGGAGGCATGGAGCAATCAGCCCCAGCATTTT
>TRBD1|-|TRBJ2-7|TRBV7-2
CASSLERGHEQYF
TGTGCCAGCAGCTTAGAAAGGGGGCACGAGCAGTACTTC
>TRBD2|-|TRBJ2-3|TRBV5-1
CASSGAGADTQYF
TGCGCCAGCAGCGGAGCGGGAGCAGATACGCAGTATTTT
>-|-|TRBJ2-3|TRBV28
CASSVLEGELTDTQYF
TGTGCCAGCAGCGTCTTGGAGGGAGAGCTCACAGATACGCAGTATTTT
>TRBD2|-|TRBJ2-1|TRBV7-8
CASSPVTSGIYNEQFF
TGTGCCAGCAGCCCGGTGACTAGCGGGATCTACAATGAGCAGTTCTTC
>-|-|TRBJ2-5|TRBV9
CASNEGVGGRETQYF
TGTGCCAGCAACGAAGGCGTCGGGGGACGGGAGACCCAGTACTTC
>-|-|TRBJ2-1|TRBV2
CASSELDGYISYNEQFF
TGTGCCAGCAGTGAACTAGACGGATATATCTCCTACAATGAGCAGTTCTTC
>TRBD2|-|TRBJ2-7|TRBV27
CASSPEVAGVNEQYF
TGTGCCAGCAGTCCCGAGGTAGCGGGAGTGAACGAGCAGTACTTC